Here is one TCR beta chain with its context. The sample is drawn from a study of blood T cell repertoires in COVID-19. Produced via immunoSEQ multiplex PCR; TCRdb's table is partial and in-frame only. The repertoire holds more than 75,000 clones, roughly 89% seen once, with 2% to 3% in the top ten. Sequencing was performed on peripheral blood. This sequence was found in a man in his forties or fifties with acute or convalescent COVID-19.

The CDR3 reads CASSQPVMNTEAFF. CDR3 bases: TGCGCCAGCAGCCAACCTGTAATGAACACTGAAGCTTTCTTT. The chain has TRBV4-1 and TRBJ1-1; unclear D gene. V was clipped by 2 bases and J by 0 bases, with 7 bases between them. The CDR3 length is 14 residues. CDR1 is MGHRA, CDR2 YSYEKL, per germline.